This TCR beta chain was sequenced in a study of blood T cell repertoires in COVID-19. Study context: T cells, B-cell-depleted T cells, or PBMCs supplied cDNA or gDNA.

This clone was counted only a few times. Sequencing was performed with immunoSEQ multiplex PCR; in TCRdb, only in-frame clones are kept and a portion is missing. There are over 120,000 clones in the sample; over 70% occur only once, and approximately 2% lies in the top ten. Sequencing was performed on peripheral blood. The TCR sequence derives from a woman between 55 and 75 years old with acute or convalescent COVID-19.

The CDR3 nucleotides are TGTGCCAGCAGCCGTGGACTAGCGGGAGCTACCGGGGAGCTGTTTTTT. This gives the protein CASSRGLAGATGELFF. The V gene is TRBV7-2, the J gene TRBJ2-2, with 13 bases that match TRBD2. The V gene's germline CDR1 is SGHTA and CDR2 FQGNSA. The CDR3 is 16 amino acids. Trimming cost V 5 bases and J 5 bases; bases outside gene matches: 5.